This TCR beta chain derives from a study of human T cells and chemical hapten exposure. On the study more broadly: Upper back patch tests used 0.01% DPC, scored after 6 days.

In TCRdb, the RACE reads were re-called with MiXCR into one record per CDR3 protein. The table shows more than 250,000 distinct CDR3 sequences, with about 8.1% occurring only once. Per germline, CDR1 MNHNS and CDR2 SASEGT. Trimming removed 8 bases at V and 2 bases at J, with 6 bases between. The CDR3 spans 11 residues. Regarding time point: pre-sensitization, week 0. Treatment here: therapeutic diphenylcyclopropenone sensitization with weekly scalp DPC. The chain couples TRBV6-1 to TRBJ1-2, with no clear D. Sequencing used whole blood, obtained in connection with sensitization to the hapten diphenylcyclopropenone (DPC). This clonotype was obtained from a woman in her thirties or forties with alopecia areata. Some clones in this sample may be carry-over from other donors' samples. The CDR3: CASWRNYGYTF. Here the CDR3 DNA reads TGTGCCAGCTGGCGGAACTATGGCTACACCTTC.